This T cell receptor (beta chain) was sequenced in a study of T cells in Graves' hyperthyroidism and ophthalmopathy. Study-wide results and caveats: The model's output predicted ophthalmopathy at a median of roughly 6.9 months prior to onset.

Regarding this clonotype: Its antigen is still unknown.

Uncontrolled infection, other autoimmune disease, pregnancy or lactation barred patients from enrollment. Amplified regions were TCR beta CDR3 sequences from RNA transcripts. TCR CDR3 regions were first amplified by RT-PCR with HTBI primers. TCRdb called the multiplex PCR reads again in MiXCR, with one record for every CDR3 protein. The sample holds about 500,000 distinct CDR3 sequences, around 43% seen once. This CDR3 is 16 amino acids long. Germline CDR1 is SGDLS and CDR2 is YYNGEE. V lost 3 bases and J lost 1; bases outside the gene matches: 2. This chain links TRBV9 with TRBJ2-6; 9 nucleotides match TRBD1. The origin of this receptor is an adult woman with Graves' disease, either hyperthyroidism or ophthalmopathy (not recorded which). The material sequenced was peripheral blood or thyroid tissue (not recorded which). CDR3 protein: CASSAGTGSGANVLTF. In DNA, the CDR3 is TGTGCCAGCAGCGCAGGGACAGGGTCTGGGGCCAACGTCCTGACTTTC.